The sequence of this TCR beta chain was determined in a study of cytomegalovirus exposure and HLA in healthy donors. Looking at the study overall: Drawn from HLA-typed donors, tens of millions of unique TCRs were held in an early data release. Findings and caveats of the study: Accurate prediction of HLA-A and HLA-B alleles (for most subjects) was reportedly achieved from TCR beta sequences. Compared with the approximately 700-donor mean, an Asian-associated ancestry cluster reportedly had fewer N-insertions, according to a later analysis.

This CDR3 contains 14 residues. Germline V gene lookup returns CDR1 MNHEY and CDR2 SVGAGI. The V end lost 10 bases, the J end lost 7 bases, and 22 bases lay between the germline ends. It was with 60 Vbeta and 13 Jbeta primers that the PCR ran. Per the study methods: Unique TCR beta chains totaled about 78 million in a later count, with roughly 10 million of them shared. Sequencing was performed with immunoSEQ multiplex PCR; in TCRdb, only in-frame clones are kept and a portion is missing. V and J calls and clone size are as listed in that table; D and trimming were resolved from the DNA. Here the sample spans over 75,000 clones, around 77% being singletons. This clone has a single count. Its target is unknown.

The source is a man in his fifties in good health and CMV-seropositive. This rearrangement joins TRBV6-5 to TRBJ1-2; D not certain. Sequenced input: PBMCs. The CDR3, as DNA: TGTGCCACCAGAGGGAGCAGTTCTATGTGTGGCTACACCTTC. As protein: CATRGSSSMCGYTF.